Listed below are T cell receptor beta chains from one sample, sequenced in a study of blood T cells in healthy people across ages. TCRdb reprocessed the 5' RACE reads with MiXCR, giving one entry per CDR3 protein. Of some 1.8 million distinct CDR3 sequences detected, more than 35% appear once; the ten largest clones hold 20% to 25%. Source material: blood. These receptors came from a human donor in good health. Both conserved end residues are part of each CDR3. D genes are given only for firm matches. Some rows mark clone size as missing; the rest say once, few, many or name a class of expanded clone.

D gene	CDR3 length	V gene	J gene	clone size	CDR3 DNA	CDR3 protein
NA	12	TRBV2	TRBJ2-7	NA	TGTGCCAGCAGTGGGTCAGAGACCGAGCAGTACTTC	CASSGSETEQYF
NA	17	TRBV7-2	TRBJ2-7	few	TGTGCCAGCAGCTTAGAGGGCGTCCGAGGGGGGCACTACGAGCAGTACTTC	CASSLEGVRGGHYEQYF
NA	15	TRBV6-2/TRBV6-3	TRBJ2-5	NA	TGTGCCAGCAGTTACTCGAGTCCAGTAGGCGAGACCCAGTACTTC	CASSYSSPVGETQYF
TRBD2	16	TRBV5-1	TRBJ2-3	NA	TGCGCCAGCAGCTTGGCCGGACTAGAGCGGGCCGATACGCAGTATTTT	CASSLAGLERADTQYF
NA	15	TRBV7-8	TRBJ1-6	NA	TGTGCCAGCAGCTTAGCGCTGCAGGGCAATTCACCCCTCCACTTT	CASSLALQGNSPLHF
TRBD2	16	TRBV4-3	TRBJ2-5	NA	TGCGCCAGCAGCACCACCCCCTGGACTAGTAAAGAGACCCAGTACTTC	CASSTTPWTSKETQYF
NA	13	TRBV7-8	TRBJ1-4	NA	TGTGCCAGCAGCTTAGTTCTTGCGGGAAAACTGTTTTTT	CASSLVLAGKLFF
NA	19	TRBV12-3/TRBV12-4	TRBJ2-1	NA	TGTGCCAGCAGTTTTGTTCTGGGGGGTCAGGTGGAAAGGGACAGTGAGCAGTTCTTC	CASSFVLGGQVERDSEQFF
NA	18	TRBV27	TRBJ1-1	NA	TGTGCCAGCAGTTTATCCCCCAATCACAGGGAACGGAACACTGAAGCTTTCTTT	CASSLSPNHRERNTEAFF
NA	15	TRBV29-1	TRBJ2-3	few	TGCAGCGTTGAAGATTGGGGGGGGCTCTCAGATACGCAGTATTTT	CSVEDWGGLSDTQYF
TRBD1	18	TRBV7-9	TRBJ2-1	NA	TGTGCCAACAGCTTAATATGGCGTGAGGGACAGGGGGACAACGAGCAGTTCTTC	CANSLIWREGQGDNEQFF
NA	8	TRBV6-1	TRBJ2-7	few	TGTGCCAGCAGTGAGCAGTACTTC	CASSEQYF
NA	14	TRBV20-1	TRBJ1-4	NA	TGCAGTGCTAGAGACCCCAGGGTTGGAGAAAAACTGTTTTTT	CSARDPRVGEKLFF
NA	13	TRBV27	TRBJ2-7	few	TGTGCCAGCAAGTCTACAGGGATCGGCGAGCAGTACTTC	CASKSTGIGEQYF
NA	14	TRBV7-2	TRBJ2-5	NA	TGTGCCAGCAGCCGCTTACAGGGAACGGAGACCCAGTACTTC	CASSRLQGTETQYF
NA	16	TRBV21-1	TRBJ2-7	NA	TGTGCCAGCAGCTCCGAGGGAGGCAGGACGACCTACGAGCAGTACTTC	CASSSEGGRTTYEQYF
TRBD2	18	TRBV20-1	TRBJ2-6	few	TGCAGTGCTCGAGGGTGGCGGGGGGGTACTGCTGGGGCCAACGTCCTGACTTTC	CSARGWRGGTAGANVLTF
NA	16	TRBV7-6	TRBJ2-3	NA	TGTGCCAGCAGCCCCCTTGGGGGGTTAATCACAGATACGCAGTATTTT	CASSPLGGLITDTQYF
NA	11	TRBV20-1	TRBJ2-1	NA	TGCAGTGCTAGAGACAAACATGAGCAGTTCTTC	CSARDKHEQFF
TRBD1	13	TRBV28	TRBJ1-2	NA	TGTGCCGGCAGTTTAGGCAGGGGGAAAGGCTACACCTTC	CAGSLGRGKGYTF